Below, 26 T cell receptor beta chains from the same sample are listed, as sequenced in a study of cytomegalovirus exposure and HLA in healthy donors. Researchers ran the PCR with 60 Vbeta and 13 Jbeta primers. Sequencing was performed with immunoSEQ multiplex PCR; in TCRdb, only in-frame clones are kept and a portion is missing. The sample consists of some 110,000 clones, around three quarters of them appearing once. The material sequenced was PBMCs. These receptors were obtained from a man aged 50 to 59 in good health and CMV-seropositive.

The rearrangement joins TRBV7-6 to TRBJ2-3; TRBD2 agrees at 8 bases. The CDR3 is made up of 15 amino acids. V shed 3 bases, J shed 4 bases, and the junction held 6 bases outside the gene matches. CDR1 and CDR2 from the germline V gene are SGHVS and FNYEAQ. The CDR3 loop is CASSLRGGGPDTQYF. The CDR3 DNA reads TGTGCCAGCAGCTTGCGTGGCGGGGGGCCAGATACGCAGTATTTT.

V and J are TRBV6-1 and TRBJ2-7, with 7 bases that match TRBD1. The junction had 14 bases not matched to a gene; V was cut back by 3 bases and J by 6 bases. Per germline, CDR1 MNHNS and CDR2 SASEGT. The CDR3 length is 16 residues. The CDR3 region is CASSDGIDRVKGEQYF. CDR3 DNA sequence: TGTGCCAGCAGTGATGGGATCGACAGGGTAAAGGGCGAGCAGTACTTC.

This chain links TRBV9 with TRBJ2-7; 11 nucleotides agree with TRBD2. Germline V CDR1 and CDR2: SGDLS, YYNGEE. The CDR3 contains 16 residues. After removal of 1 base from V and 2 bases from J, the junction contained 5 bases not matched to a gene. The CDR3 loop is CASSVKSSGGTYEQYF. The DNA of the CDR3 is TGTGCCAGCAGCGTAAAGTCTAGCGGGGGGACCTACGAGCAGTACTTC.

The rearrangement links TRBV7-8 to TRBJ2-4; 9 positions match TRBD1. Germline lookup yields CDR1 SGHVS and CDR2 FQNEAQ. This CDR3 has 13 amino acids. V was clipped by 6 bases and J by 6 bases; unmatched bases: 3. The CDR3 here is CASSSGQGNIQYF. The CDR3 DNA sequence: TGTGCCAGCAGTTCGGGACAGGGAAACATTCAGTACTTC.

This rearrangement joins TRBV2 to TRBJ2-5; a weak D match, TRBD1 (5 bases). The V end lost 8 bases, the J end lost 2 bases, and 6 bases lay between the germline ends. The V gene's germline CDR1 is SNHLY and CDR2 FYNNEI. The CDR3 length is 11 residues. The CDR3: CASQGQETQYF. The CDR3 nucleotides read TGTGCCAGCCAGGGTCAAGAGACCCAGTACTTC.

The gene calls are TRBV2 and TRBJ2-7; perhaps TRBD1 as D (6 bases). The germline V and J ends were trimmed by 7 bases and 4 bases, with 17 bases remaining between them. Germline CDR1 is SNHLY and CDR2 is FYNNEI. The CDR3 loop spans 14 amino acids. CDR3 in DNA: TGTGCCAGCAAGTTACAGGGACGGTCGTACGAGCAGTACTTC. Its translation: CASKLQGRSYEQYF.

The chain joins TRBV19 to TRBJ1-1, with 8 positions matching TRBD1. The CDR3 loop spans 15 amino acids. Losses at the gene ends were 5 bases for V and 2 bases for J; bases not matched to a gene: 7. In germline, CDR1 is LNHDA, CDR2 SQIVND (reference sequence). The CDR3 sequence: CASSLTGQGNTEAFF. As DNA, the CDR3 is TGTGCCAGTAGTCTCACTGGACAGGGAAACACTGAAGCTTTCTTT.

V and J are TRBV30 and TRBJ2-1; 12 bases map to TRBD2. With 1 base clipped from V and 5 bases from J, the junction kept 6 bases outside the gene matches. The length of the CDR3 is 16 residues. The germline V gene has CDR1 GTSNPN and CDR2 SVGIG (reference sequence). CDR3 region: CAWSETSGGSDNEQFF. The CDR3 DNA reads TGTGCCTGGAGTGAGACTAGCGGGGGTTCCGACAATGAGCAGTTCTTC.

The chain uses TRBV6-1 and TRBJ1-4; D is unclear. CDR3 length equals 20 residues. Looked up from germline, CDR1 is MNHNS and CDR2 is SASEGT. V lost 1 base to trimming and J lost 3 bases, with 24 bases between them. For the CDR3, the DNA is TGTGCCAGCAGTGAAGTAGCGAGTACCGGAAGTGGTAGAGCTAATGAAAAACTGTTTTTT. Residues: CASSEVASTGSGRANEKLFF.

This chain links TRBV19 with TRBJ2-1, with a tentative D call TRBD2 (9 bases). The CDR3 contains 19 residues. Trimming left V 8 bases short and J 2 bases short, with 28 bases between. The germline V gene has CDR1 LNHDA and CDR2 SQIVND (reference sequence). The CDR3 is CASSLTGGSGRVTYNEQFF. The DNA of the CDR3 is TGTGCCAGTTCACTAACAGGGGGTAGCGGGAGAGTTACCTACAATGAGCAGTTCTTC. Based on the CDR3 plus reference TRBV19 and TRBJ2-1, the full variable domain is DGGITQSPKYLFRKEGQNVTLSCEQNLNHDAMYWYRQDPGQGLRLIYYSQIVNDFQKGDIAEGYSVSREKKESFPLTVTSAQKNPTAFYLCASSLTGGSGRVTYNEQFFGPGTRLTVL.

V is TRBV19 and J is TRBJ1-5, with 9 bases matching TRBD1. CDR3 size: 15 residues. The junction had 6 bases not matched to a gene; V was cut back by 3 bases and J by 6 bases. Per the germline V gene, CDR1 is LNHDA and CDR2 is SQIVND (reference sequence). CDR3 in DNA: TGTGCCAGTAGTATCTACGGGACAGGGTCTCAGCCCCAGCATTTT. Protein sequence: CASSIYGTGSQPQHF.

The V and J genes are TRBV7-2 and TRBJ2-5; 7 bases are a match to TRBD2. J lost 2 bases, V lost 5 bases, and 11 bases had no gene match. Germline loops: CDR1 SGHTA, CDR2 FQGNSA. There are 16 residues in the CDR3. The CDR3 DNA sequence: TGTGCCAGCAGCACTACGGACTTAGCGGGTCAAGAGACCCAGTACTTC. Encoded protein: CASSTTDLAGQETQYF.

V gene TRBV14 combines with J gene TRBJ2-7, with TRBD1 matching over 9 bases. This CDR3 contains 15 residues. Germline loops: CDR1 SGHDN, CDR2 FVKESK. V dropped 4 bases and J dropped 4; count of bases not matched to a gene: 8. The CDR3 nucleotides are TGTGCCAGCAGCCTGGGGACAGGGTGGCGATACGAGCAGTACTTC. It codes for CASSLGTGWRYEQYF.

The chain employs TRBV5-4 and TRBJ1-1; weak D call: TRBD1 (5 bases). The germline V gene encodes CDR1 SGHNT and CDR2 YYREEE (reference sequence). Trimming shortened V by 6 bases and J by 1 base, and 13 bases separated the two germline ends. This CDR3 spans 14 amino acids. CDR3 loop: CASNGGGKNTEAFF. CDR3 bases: TGTGCCAGCAATGGGGGAGGTAAGAACACTGAAGCTTTCTTT. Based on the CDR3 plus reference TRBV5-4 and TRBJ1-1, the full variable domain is ETGVTQSPTHLIKTRGQQVTLRCSSQSGHNTVSWYQQALGQGPQFIFQYYREEENGRGNFPPRFSGLQFPNYSSELNVNALELDDSALYLCASNGGGKNTEAFFGQGTRLTVV.

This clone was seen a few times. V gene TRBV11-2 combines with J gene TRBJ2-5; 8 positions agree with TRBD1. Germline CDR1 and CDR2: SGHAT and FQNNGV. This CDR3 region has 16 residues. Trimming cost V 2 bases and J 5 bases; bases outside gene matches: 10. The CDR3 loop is CASSLRGQAVGETQYF. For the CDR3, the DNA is TGTGCCAGCAGCTTAAGGGGACAGGCGGTCGGGGAGACCCAGTACTTC.

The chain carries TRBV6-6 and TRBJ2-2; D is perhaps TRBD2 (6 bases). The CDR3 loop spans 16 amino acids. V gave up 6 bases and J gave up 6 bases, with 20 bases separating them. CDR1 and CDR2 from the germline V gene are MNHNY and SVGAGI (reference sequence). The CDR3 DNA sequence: TGTGCCAGCAGAGACCTGTCACTAGCCGAGGCCGGGGAGCTGTTTTTT. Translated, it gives CASRDLSLAEAGELFF.

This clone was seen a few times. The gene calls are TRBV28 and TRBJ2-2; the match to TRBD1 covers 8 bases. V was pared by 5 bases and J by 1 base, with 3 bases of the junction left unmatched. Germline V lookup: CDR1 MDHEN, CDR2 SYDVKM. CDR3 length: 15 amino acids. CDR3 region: CASSTGQVNTGELFF. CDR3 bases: TGTGCCAGCAGTACGGGACAGGTGAACACCGGGGAGCTGTTTTTT.

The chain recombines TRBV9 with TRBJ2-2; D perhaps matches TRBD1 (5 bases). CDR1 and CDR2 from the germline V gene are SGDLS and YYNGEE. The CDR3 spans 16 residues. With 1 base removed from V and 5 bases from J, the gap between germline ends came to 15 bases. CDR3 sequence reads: CASSVRSAGSTGELFF. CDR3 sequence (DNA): TGTGCCAGCAGCGTACGTTCGGCAGGGTCAACCGGGGAGCTGTTTTTT.

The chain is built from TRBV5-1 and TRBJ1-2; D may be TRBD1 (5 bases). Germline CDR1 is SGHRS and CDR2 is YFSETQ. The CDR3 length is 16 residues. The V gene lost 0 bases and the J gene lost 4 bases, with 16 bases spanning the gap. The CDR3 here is CASSLESGASGYGYTF. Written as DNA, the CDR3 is TGCGCCAGCAGCTTGGAGTCTGGGGCGTCGGGCTATGGCTACACCTTC.

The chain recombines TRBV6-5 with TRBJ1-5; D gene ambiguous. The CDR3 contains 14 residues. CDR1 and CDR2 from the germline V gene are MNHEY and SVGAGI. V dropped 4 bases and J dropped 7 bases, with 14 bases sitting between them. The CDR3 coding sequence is TGTGCCAGCAGTTCCCCCGGGAGGGAGCAGCCCCAGCATTTT. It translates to CASSSPGREQPQHF.

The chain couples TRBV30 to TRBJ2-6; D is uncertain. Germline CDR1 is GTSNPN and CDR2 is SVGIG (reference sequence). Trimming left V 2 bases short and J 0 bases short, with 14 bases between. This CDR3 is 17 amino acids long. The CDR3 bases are TGTGCCTGGAGTTACAGAACCAAAATCTCTGGGGCCAACGTCCTGACTTTC. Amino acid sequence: CAWSYRTKISGANVLTF.

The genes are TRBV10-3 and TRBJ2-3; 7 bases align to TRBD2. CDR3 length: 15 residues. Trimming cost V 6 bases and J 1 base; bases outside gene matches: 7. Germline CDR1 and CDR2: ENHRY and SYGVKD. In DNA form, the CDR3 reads TGTGCCATCAGCACCCCAACTAGCGGCACAGATACGCAGTATTTT. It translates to CAISTPTSGTDTQYF.

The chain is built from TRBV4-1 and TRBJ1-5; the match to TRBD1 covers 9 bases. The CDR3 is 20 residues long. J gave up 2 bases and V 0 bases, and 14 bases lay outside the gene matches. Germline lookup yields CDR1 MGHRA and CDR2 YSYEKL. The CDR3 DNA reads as TGCGCCAGCAGCCAAGATTACTCCCACTTACAGGGGGCCCGCAATCAGCCCCAGCATTTT. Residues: CASSQDYSHLQGARNQPQHF.

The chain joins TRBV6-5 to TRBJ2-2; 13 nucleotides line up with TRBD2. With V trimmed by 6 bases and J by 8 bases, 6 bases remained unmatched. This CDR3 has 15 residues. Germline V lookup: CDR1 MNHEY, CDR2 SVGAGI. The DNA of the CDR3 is TGTGCCAGCAGCGGACTAGCGGGAGTAATGGGGGAGCTGTTTTTT. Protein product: CASSGLAGVMGELFF.

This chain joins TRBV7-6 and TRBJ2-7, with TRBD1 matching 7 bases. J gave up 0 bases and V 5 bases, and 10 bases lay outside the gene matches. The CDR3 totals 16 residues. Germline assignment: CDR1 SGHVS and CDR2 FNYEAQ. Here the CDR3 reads CASSPRQGLSSYEQYF. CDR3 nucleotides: TGTGCCAGCAGCCCAAGACAGGGCCTGAGCTCCTACGAGCAGTACTTC. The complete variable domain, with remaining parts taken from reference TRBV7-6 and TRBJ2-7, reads GAGVSQSPRYKVTKRGQDVALRCDPISGHVSLYWYRQALGQGPEFLTYFNYEAQQDKSGLPNDRFSAERPEGSISTLTIQRTEQRDSAMYRCASSPRQGLSSYEQYFGPGTRLTVT.

The CDR3: CASSQGLPSGGGMNTGELFF. The CDR3 coding sequence is TGTGCCAGCAGCCAAGGGCTGCCTAGCGGAGGTGGAATGAACACCGGGGAGCTGTTTTTT. V usage is TRBV14 and J usage is TRBJ2-2; the match to TRBD2 covers 7 bases. The CDR3 length is 20 residues. Trimming removed 1 base from V and 1 base from J; junction bases left unmatched: 15. Germline lookup yields CDR1 SGHDN and CDR2 FVKESK. The variable domain in full, with the rest retrieved from reference TRBV14 and TRBJ2-2, is EAGVTQFPSHSVIEKGQTVTLRCDPISGHDNLYWYRRVMGKEIKFLLHFVKESKQDESGMPNNRFLAERTGGTYSTLKVQPAELEDSGVYFCASSQGLPSGGGMNTGELFFGEGSRLTVL.